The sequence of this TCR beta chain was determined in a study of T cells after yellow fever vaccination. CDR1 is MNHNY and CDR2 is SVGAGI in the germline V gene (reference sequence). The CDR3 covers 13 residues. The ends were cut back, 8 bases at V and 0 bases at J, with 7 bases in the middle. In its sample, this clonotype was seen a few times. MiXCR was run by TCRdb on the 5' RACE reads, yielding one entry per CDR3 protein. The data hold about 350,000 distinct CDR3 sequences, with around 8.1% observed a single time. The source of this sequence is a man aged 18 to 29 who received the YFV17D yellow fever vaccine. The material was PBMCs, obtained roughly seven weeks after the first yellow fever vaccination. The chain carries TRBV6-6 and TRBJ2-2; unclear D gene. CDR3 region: CASQVTNTGELFF. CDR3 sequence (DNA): TGTGCCAGCCAGGTTACGAACACCGGGGAGCTGTTTTTT.